The source of this T cell receptor beta chain is a study of T cells in Graves' hyperthyroidism and ophthalmopathy. Germline V gene data show CDR1 as SGHAT and CDR2 as FQNNGV. The CDR3 totals 19 residues. With 5 bases clipped from V and 0 bases from J, the junction kept 8 bases outside the gene matches. RNA transcripts gave rise to amplified TCR beta CDR3 regions. RT-PCR in the first round (using the HTBI primer set) targeted the TCR CDR3. TCRdb reprocessed the multiplex PCR reads with MiXCR, giving one entry per CDR3 protein. Among about 340,000 distinct CDR3 sequences, under 25% were seen once, and the ten largest hold 50%. The table lists this clonotype with many counts.

The gene calls are TRBV11-2 and TRBJ2-1; 15 bases match TRBD2. The material sequenced was blood. This sequence was found in a woman aged 50 to 65 with Graves' hyperthyroidism. CDR3 amino acids: CASSPGLAGGRVSYNEQFF. The CDR3 nucleotides are TGTGCCAGCAGCCCCGGACTAGCGGGAGGGCGGGTCTCCTACAATGAGCAGTTCTTC.